The clone carrying this T cell receptor (beta chain) was seen only once. V was pared by 5 bases and J by 3 bases, with 14 bases between. The CDR3 contains 14 residues. From germline, CDR1 is SEHNR and CDR2 FQNEAQ (reference sequence). cDNA specific to TCR beta was made from 500 ng of total RNA, with a constant-region primer employed for priming. ARM-PCR, slightly modified, supplied the TCR beta libraries through three nested multiplex PCR rounds. The first two PCR rounds used TRBV1-TRBV30 primers with a Cbeta primer, 10 cycles each. TCRdb reprocessed the multiplex PCR reads with MiXCR, giving one entry per CDR3 protein. The table lists roughly 120,000 distinct CDR3 sequences, around 60% of them singletons. Each 20-30 mg portion of unsorted bulk tissue served as the source for co-extraction of RNA and DNA. These data belong to a study of tumor-infiltrating lymphocytes in primary liver carcinoma.

The chain recombines TRBV7-9 with TRBJ2-7, with a possible D match to TRBD2 (6 bases). Material: liver tumor tissue from sampling region 1. The subset here: tumor region T1, superior pole. This receptor was identified in a woman aged 60 to 75 with primary liver carcinoma and hepatitis B virus infection. CDR3 sequence reads: CASSHGGGCYEQYF. CDR3 coding DNA: TGTGCCAGCAGCCACGGGGGAGGATGCTACGAGCAGTACTTC.